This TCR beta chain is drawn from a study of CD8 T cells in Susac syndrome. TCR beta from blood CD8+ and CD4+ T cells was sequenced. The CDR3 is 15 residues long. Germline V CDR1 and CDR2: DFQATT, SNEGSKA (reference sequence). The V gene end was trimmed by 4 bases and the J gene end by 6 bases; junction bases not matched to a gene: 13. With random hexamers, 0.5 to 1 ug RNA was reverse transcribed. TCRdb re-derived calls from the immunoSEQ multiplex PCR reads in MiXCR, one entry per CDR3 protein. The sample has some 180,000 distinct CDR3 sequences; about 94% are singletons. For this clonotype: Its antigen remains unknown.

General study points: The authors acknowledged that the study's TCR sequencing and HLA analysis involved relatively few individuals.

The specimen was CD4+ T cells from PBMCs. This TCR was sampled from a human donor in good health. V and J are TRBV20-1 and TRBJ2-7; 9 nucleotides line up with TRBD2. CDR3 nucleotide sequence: TGCAGTGCTAACCCTCCGACTAGCGGATCGGGCGAGCAGTACTTC. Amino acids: CSANPPTSGSGEQYF.